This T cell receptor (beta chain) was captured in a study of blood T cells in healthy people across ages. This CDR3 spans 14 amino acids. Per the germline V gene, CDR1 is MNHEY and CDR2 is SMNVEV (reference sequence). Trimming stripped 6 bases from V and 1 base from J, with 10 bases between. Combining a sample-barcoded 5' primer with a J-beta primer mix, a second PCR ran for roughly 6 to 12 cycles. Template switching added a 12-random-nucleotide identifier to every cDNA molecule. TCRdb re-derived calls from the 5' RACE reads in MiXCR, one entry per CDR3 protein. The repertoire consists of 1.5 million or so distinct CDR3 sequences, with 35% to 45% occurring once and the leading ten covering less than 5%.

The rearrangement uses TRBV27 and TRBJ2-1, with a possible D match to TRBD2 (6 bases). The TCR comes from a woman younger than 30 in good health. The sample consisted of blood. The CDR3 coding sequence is TGTGCCAGCAGGATCGGGACTTCCTACAATGAGCAGTTCTTC. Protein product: CASRIGTSYNEQFF.